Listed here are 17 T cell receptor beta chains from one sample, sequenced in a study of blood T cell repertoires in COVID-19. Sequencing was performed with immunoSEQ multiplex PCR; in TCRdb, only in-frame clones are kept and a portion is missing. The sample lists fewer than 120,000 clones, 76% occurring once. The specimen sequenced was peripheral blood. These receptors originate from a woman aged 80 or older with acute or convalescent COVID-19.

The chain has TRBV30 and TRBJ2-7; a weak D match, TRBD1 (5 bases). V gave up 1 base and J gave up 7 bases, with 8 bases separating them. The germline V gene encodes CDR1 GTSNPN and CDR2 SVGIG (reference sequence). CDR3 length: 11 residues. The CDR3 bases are TGTGCCTGGAGTGAGGCAGGGGAGCAGTACTTC. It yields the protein CAWSEAGEQYF. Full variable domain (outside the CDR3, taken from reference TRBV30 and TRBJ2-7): SQTIHQWPATLVQPVGSPLSLECTVEGTSNPNLYWYRQAAGRGLQLLFYSVGIGQISSEVPQNLSASRPQDRQFILSSKKLLLSDSGFYLCAWSEAGEQYFGPGTRLTVT.

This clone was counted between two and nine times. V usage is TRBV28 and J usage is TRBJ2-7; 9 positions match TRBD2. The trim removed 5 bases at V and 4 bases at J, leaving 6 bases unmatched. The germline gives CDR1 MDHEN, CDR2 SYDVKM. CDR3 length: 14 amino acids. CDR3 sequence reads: CASSDSGRRYEQYF. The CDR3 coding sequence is TGTGCCAGCAGTGATAGCGGGAGACGGTACGAGCAGTACTTC.

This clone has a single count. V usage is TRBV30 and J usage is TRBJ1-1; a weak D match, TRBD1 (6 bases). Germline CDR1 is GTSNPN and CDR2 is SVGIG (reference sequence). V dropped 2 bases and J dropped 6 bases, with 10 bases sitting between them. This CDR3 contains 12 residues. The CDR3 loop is CAWSRDNPEAFF. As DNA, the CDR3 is TGTGCCTGGAGTAGGGACAACCCTGAAGCTTTCTTT.

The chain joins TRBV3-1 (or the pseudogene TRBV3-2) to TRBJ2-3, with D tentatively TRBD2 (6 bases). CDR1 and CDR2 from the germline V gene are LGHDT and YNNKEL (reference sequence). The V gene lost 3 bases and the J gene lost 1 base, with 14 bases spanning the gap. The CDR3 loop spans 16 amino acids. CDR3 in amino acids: CASSHRRRDGTDTQYF. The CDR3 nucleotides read TGTGCCAGCAGCCATCGTCGGAGGGACGGCACAGATACGCAGTATTTT.

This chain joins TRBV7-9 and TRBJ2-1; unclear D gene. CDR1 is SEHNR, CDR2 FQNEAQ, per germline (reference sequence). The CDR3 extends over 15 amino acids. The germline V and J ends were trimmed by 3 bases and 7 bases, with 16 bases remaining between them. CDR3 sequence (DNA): TGTGCCAGCAGCTTCACGGGTTTAGGTTTAAATGAGCAGTTCTTC. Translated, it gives CASSFTGLGLNEQFF.

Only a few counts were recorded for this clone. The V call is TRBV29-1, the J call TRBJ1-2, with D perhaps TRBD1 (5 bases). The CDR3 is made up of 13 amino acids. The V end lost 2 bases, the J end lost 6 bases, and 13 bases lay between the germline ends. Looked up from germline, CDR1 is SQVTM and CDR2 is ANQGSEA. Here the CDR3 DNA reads TGCAGCGTTGAAAGGGGCTCGGCAAATGGCTACACCTTC. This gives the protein CSVERGSANGYTF.

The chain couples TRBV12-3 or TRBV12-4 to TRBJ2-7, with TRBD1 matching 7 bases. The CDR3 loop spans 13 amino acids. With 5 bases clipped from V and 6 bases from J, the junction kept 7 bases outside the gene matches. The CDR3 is CASSDGWTGEQYF. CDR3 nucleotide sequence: TGTGCCAGCAGTGATGGATGGACAGGCGAGCAGTACTTC.

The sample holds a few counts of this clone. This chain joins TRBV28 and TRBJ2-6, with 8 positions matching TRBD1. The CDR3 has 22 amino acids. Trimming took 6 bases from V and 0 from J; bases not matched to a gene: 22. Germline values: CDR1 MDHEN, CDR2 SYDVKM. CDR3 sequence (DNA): TGTGCCAGCAGCACCCCGAGGGACAGGCCCAACGATCCTGTCTCTGGGGCCAACGTCCTGACTTTC. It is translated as CASSTPRDRPNDPVSGANVLTF.

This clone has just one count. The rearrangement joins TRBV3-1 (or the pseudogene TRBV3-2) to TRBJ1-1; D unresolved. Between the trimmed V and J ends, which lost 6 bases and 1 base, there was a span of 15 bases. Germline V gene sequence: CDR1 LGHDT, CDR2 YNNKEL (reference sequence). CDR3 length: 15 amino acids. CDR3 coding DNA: TGTGCCAGCAGTCAAACCGCGCAACCGAACACTGAAGCTTTCTTT. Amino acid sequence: CASSQTAQPNTEAFF.

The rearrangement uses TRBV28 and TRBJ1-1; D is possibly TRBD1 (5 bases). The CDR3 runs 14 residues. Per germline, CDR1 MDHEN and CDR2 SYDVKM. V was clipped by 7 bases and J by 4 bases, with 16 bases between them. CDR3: CASTFPGGSTEAFF. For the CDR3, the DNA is TGTGCCAGCACCTTCCCTGGGGGGAGCACTGAAGCTTTCTTT.

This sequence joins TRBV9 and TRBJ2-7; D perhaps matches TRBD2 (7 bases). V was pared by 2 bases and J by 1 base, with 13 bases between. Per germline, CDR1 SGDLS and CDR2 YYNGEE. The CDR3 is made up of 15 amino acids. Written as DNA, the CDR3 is TGTGCCAGCAGCGTGGGGGCGGGGGCTTCCTACGAGCAGTACTTC. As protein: CASSVGAGASYEQYF.

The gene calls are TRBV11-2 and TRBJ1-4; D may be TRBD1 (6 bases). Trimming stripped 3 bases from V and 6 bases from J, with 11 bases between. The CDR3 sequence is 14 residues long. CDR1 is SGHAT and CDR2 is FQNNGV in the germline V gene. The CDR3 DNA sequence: TGTGCCAGCAGCTTCGGAGGGGGGGATGAAAAACTGTTTTTT. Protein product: CASSFGGGDEKLFF.

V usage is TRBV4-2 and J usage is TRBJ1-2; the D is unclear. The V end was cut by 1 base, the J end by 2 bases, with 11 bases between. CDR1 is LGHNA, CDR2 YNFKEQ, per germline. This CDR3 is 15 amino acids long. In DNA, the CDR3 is TGTGCCAGCAGCCAAGTGACACCGAACAACTATGGCTACACCTTC. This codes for CASSQVTPNNYGYTF.

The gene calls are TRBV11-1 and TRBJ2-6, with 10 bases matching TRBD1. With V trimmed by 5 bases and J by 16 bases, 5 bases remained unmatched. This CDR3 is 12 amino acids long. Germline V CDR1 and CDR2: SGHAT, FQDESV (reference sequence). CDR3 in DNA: TGTGCCAGCAGCGCGCGGGACAGGGGACTGACTTTC. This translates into CASSARDRGLTF. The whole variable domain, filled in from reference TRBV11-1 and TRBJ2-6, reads EAEVAQSPRYKITEKSQAVAFWCDPISGHATLYWYRQILGQGPELLVQFQDESVVDDSQLPKDRFSAERLKGVDSTLKIQPAELGDSAMYLCASSARDRGLTFGAGSRLTVL.

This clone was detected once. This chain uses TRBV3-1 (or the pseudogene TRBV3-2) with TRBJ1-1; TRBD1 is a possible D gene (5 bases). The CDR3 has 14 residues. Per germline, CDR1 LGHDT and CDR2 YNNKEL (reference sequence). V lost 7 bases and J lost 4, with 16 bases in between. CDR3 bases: TGTGCCAGCACCACAGAAGGGGCGGCCACTGAAGCTTTCTTT. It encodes CASTTEGAATEAFF.

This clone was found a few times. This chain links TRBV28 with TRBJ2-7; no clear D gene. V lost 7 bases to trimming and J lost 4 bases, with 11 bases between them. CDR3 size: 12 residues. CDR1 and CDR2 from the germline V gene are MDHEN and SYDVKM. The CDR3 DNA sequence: TGTGCCAGCAAGCAGGCCAAATACGAGCAGTACTTC. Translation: CASKQAKYEQYF.

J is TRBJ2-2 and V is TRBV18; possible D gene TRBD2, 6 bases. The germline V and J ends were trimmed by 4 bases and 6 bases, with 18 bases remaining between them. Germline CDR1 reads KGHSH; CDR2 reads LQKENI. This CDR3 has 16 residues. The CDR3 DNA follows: TGTGCCAGCTCACGCGGGGACCCCGGTTTTTCCGGGGAGCTGTTTTTT. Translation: CASSRGDPGFSGELFF. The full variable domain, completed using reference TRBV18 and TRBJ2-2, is NAGVMQNPRHLVRRRGQEARLRCSPMKGHSHVYWYRQLPEEGLKFMVYLQKENIIDESGMPKERFSAEFPKEGPSILRIQQVVRGDSAAYFCASSRGDPGFSGELFFGEGSRLTVL.